This passage covers 28 T cell receptor beta chains from one sample sequenced in a study of T-cell reconstitution after alpha-beta-depleted transplantation in children. Preparation of the TCRbeta library was carried out with unique molecular identifiers. Each CDR3 protein is one row after TCRdb ran MiXCR on the PCR reads. Of about a million distinct CDR3 sequences listed, less than 30% are singletons. Sequenced material: PBMCs, mostly from graft donor cells, taken 360 days after TCRalphabeta/CD19-depleted stem cell transplant. The source is a boy under two years old who had a stem cell transplant for SCID, so the T cells may come from the graft donor.

This clonotype was observed a single time. The V call is TRBV12-3 or TRBV12-4, the J call TRBJ2-2; TRBD1 agrees at 8 bases. V shed 3 bases, J shed 4 bases, and the junction held 4 bases outside the gene matches. This CDR3 has 15 residues. The CDR3: CASSLRTGITGELFF. The CDR3 nucleotides are TGTGCCAGCAGTTTGCGGACAGGGATCACCGGGGAGCTGTTTTTT.

The V gene is TRBV4-2, the J gene TRBJ2-3, with 8 bases that match TRBD2. The CDR3 covers 17 residues. From germline, CDR1 is LGHNA and CDR2 YNFKEQ. Unmatched junction bases numbered 7, after V lost 2 bases and J lost 0 bases. The CDR3 here is CASSQTSSGTSTDTQYF. CDR3 coding DNA: TGTGCCAGCAGCCAAACGAGTAGCGGGACTAGCACAGATACGCAGTATTTT.

This clonotype appeared a few times. This CDR3 is CASSSGQRTRGEQFF. The CDR3 region has the DNA TGTGCCAGCAGTTCCGGACAGAGAACTCGAGGGGAGCAGTTCTTC. The chain recombines TRBV28 with TRBJ2-1; maybe TRBD1 (6 bases). Trimming left V 4 bases short and J 10 bases short, with 20 bases between. This CDR3 is built from 15 residues. CDR1 MDHEN and CDR2 SYDVKM come from the germline V gene.

Note on this clonotype: Its ends do not fully match the called genes, so a read error is possible. The rearrangement links TRBV2 to TRBJ1-6; 12 bases fit TRBD1. Germline V gives CDR1 SNHLY, CDR2 FYNNEI. The CDR3 has 18 amino acids. The CDR3 reads CTSRASGTGGAFGSPLHF. DNA for the CDR3: TGTACCAGCAGAGCCTCCGGGACAGGGGGCGCGTTCGGTTCACCCCTCCACTTT.

This clonotype was observed a few times. The chain has TRBV12-3 or TRBV12-4 and TRBJ2-5, with D possibly TRBD2 on 6 matching bases. The CDR3 covers 14 residues. Trimming stripped 2 bases from V and 0 bases from J, with 7 bases between. The CDR3 DNA is TGTGCCAGCAGTTTAAGCGGGTACCAAGAGACCCAGTACTTC. Translated: CASSLSGYQETQYF.

The chain joins TRBV5-5 to TRBJ1-1; 7 positions match TRBD1. The trim removed 5 bases at V and 1 base at J, leaving 8 bases unmatched. This CDR3 has 15 residues. The germline gives CDR1 SGHKS, CDR2 YYEKEE (reference sequence). Here the CDR3 DNA reads TGTGCCAGCAGGCGACAGGGTATGTGGAACACTGAAGCTTTCTTT. Translated, it gives CASRRQGMWNTEAFF. Based on the CDR3 plus reference TRBV5-5 and TRBJ1-1, the full variable domain is DAGVTQSPTHLIKTRGQQVTLRCSPISGHKSVSWYQQVLGQGPQFIFQYYEKEERGRGNFPDRFSARQFPNYSSELNVNALLLGDSALYLCASRRQGMWNTEAFFGQGTRLTVV.

The CDR3 nucleotides are TGCGCCAGCAGCCAAGAGTGGGGGGACTACAATGAGCAGTTCTTC. Translating it yields CASSQEWGDYNEQFF. This chain connects TRBV4-1 to TRBJ2-1, with D perhaps TRBD2 (6 bases). Trimming left V 0 bases short and J 3 bases short, with 9 bases between. Germline V gene sequence: CDR1 MGHRA, CDR2 YSYEKL. The CDR3 has 15 amino acids.

The chain uses TRBV5-6 and TRBJ1-2; no clear D. This CDR3 region has 13 residues. Trimming took off 0 bases at V and 6 bases at J, with 9 bases between the two ends. CDR1 and CDR2 (germline): SGHDT, YYEEEE. This chain's CDR3 is CASSLVRFHGYTF. CDR3 sequence (DNA): TGTGCCAGCAGCTTGGTCAGGTTTCATGGCTACACCTTC.

This clonotype was counted between two and nine times. The chain joins TRBV7-2 to TRBJ2-1; 7 nucleotides match TRBD1. The CDR3 has 16 residues. Germline lookup yields CDR1 SGHTA and CDR2 FQGNSA. The junction had 9 bases not matched to a gene; V was cut back by 7 bases and J by 0 bases. This CDR3 is CASIPRQGSSYNEQFF. CDR3 DNA: TGTGCCAGCATCCCAAGACAGGGTAGCTCCTACAATGAGCAGTTCTTC. The full variable domain, completed using reference TRBV7-2 and TRBJ2-1, is GAGVSQSPSNKVTEKGKDVELRCDPISGHTALYWYRQSLGQGLEFLIYFQGNSAPDKSGLPSDRFSAERTGGSVSTLTIQRTQQEDSAVYLCASIPRQGSSYNEQFFGPGTRLTVL.

The rearrangement uses TRBV4-1 and TRBJ2-1; TRBD2 is a possible D gene (5 bases). V dropped 0 bases and J dropped 3 bases, with 9 bases sitting between them. CDR1 and CDR2 (germline): MGHRA, YSYEKL. The CDR3 has 15 amino acids. The CDR3 protein is CASSQDPSLYNEQFF. In nucleotides, the CDR3 is TGCGCCAGCAGCCAAGATCCTAGCCTCTACAATGAGCAGTTCTTC.

The chain combines TRBV4-3 with TRBJ2-3; D gene unclear. V was cut by 0 bases and J by 1 base, with 8 bases left in between. The CDR3 length is 15 residues. Per germline, CDR1 LGHNA and CDR2 YSLEER. The CDR3 coding sequence is TGCGCCAGCAGCCAAGATTTAATGCGCACAGATACGCAGTATTTT. Amino acids: CASSQDLMRTDTQYF.

This clonotype was seen just once. One end of the junction varies from germline; a read error may be responsible. The genes are TRBV15 and TRBJ1-1; D remains ambiguous. Germline V lookup: CDR1 LNHNV, CDR2 YYDKDF (reference sequence). The CDR3 extends over 14 amino acids. The CDR3 bases are TGTGCCACCAGCAGAGATCGGGAGTTACCGATTCCATCCTTT. Amino acid sequence: CATSRDRELPIPSF. The full variable domain, with the rest looked up from reference TRBV15 and TRBJ1-1, is DAMVIQNPRYQVTQFGKPVTLSCSQTLNHNVMYWYQQKSSQAPKLLFHYYDKDFNNEADTPDNFQSRRPNTSFCFLDIRSPGLGDTAMYLCATSRDRELPIPSFGQGTRLTVV.

This clonotype was detected only a few times. V is TRBV3-1 and J is TRBJ2-1; D remains unclear. From germline, CDR1 is LGHDT and CDR2 YNNKEL (reference sequence). The V gene lost 2 bases and the J gene lost 6 bases, with 5 bases spanning the gap. There are 12 residues in the CDR3. The CDR3 is CASSQLSNEQFF. CDR3 in DNA: TGTGCCAGCAGCCAATTGAGCAATGAGCAGTTCTTC.

This clonotype was seen more than once but under ten times. This rearrangement joins TRBV4-1 to TRBJ2-4, with no clear D. The CDR3 length is 15 residues. Per the germline V gene, CDR1 is MGHRA and CDR2 is YSYEKL. Trimming pared 1 base from V and 3 bases from J, leaving 10 bases between. This CDR3 reads CASSQVIFGKNIQYF. The DNA for the CDR3 is TGCGCCAGCAGCCAAGTGATATTCGGCAAAAACATTCAGTACTTC.

The V call is TRBV12-3 or TRBV12-4, the J call TRBJ2-7; 8 bases map to TRBD1. The V and J ends lost 4 bases and 1 base, in that order; junction bases with no gene match: 15. CDR3 length equals 18 residues. CDR3 in amino acids: CASSSPRTGISVSYEQYF. CDR3 nucleotide sequence: TGTGCCAGCAGTTCACCTAGGACAGGGATTTCGGTTTCCTACGAGCAGTACTTC.

The V call is TRBV4-1, the J call TRBJ2-7, with 8 bases matching TRBD1. Germline trimming cut 1 base from V and 5 bases from J; bases unmatched to any gene: 7. The V gene's germline CDR1 is MGHRA and CDR2 YSYEKL. The CDR3 totals 15 residues. The CDR3 nucleotides read TGCGCCAGCAGCCAAGTTCGGACAGGGACCCACGAGCAGTACTTC. The encoded protein is CASSQVRTGTHEQYF.

The rearrangement joins TRBV7-3 to TRBJ2-3; D possibly uses TRBD1 or TRBD2 (5 bases each). Per germline, CDR1 SGHTA and CDR2 FQGTGA. Trimming pared 2 bases from V and 2 bases from J, leaving 11 bases between. CDR3 length equals 15 residues. CDR3 bases: TGTGCCAGCAGCTTAGCCGGGACCTTCACAGATACGCAGTATTTT. Its translation is CASSLAGTFTDTQYF.

This chain links TRBV12-3 or TRBV12-4 with TRBJ1-5; D not resolved. V lost 0 bases to trimming and J lost 4 bases, with 10 bases between them. The CDR3 extends over 15 amino acids. In DNA, the CDR3 is TGTGCCAGCAGTTTAGCGCTAACGGTAAATCAGCCCCAGCATTTT. Its translation: CASSLALTVNQPQHF.

This clonotype came up a few times. This chain connects TRBV5-1 to TRBJ2-1; TRBD2 might be the D (6 bases). CDR1 is SGHRS and CDR2 is YFSETQ in the germline V gene. There are 14 residues in the CDR3. V lost 0 bases, J lost 6 bases, and 10 bases lay in between. The CDR3 DNA reads as TGCGCCAGCAGCTTGGTGGTCGGGGGCAATGAGCAGTTCTTC. Amino acid sequence: CASSLVVGGNEQFF.

This chain uses TRBV5-1 with TRBJ2-3; perhaps D is TRBD1 or TRBD2 (7 bases each). V lost 3 bases and J lost 1, with 12 bases in between. The CDR3 totals 15 residues. Germline CDR1 is SGHRS and CDR2 is YFSETQ. CDR3 sequence: CASSWDSGGTDTQYF. CDR3 sequence (DNA): TGCGCCAGCAGCTGGGACAGCGGGGGCACAGATACGCAGTATTTT. Full variable domain (missing parts from reference TRBV5-1 and TRBJ2-3): KAGVTQTPRYLIKTRGQQVTLSCSPISGHRSVSWYQQTPGQGLQFLFEYFSETQRNKGNFPGRFSGRQFSNSRSEMNVSTLELGDSALYLCASSWDSGGTDTQYFGPGTRLTVL.

The rearrangement links TRBV12-3 or TRBV12-4 to TRBJ2-7; no clear D. The CDR3 consists of 16 residues. V was shortened by 1 base and J by 0 bases, with 13 bases between the two germline ends. DNA of the CDR3: TGTGCCAGCAGTTTAGTGTACTCGGTATTCTCCTACGAGCAGTACTTC. Translated: CASSLVYSVFSYEQYF.

The gene calls are TRBV5-5 and TRBJ1-1; D unclear. Per germline, CDR1 SGHKS and CDR2 YYEKEE (reference sequence). The CDR3 length is 13 residues. V lost 0 bases and J 11 bases, leaving 14 bases between the germline ends. CDR3 sequence: CASSLAGHTRAFF. The CDR3 nucleotides read TGTGCCAGCAGCTTGGCCGGCCATACAAGGGCTTTCTTT.

V and J are TRBV6-5 and TRBJ2-3; D assignment may be TRBD1 or TRBD2 (5 bases each). V was clipped by 4 bases and J by 0 bases, with 14 bases between them. The germline gives CDR1 MNHEY, CDR2 SVGAGI. The CDR3 has 16 amino acids. The CDR3 loop is CASSLSGTWSTDTQYF. Here the CDR3 DNA reads TGTGCCAGCAGTTTGTCAGGGACGTGGAGCACAGATACGCAGTATTTT.

V usage is TRBV3-1 and J usage is TRBJ2-4; 8 bases map to TRBD2. Trimming at V came to 3 bases and at J to 10 bases, leaving 14 bases not matched to a gene. CDR1 and CDR2 from the germline V gene are LGHDT and YNNKEL (reference sequence). This CDR3 spans 16 amino acids. The CDR3 nucleotides are TGTGCCAGCAGCCATCGAGCGGGGGCCGGGAAGATAATTCAGTACTTC. This gives the protein CASSHRAGAGKIIQYF.

This clonotype was detected many times. The chain couples TRBV10-2 to TRBJ2-7, with D possibly matching TRBD1 (5 bases). From germline, CDR1 is WSHSY and CDR2 SAAADI. V was pared by 0 bases and J by 2 bases, with 11 bases between. This CDR3 contains 15 residues. The CDR3 DNA reads as TGCGCCAGCAGTGAGTCGAAAGGGGTAGCCTACGAGCAGTACTTC. Its translation: CASSESKGVAYEQYF.

The chain combines TRBV27 with TRBJ2-1; 11 bases line up with TRBD1. This CDR3 spans 14 amino acids. After removal of 4 bases from V and 10 bases from J, the junction contained 6 bases not matched to a gene. Germline V gene lookup returns CDR1 MNHEY and CDR2 SMNVEV (reference sequence). The CDR3 DNA reads TGTGCCAGCAGTTCCGGGACAGGGGGAGTAGAGCAGTTCTTC. Protein product: CASSSGTGGVEQFF.

The genes are TRBV2 and TRBJ2-1; 11 nucleotides agree with TRBD2. The CDR3 has 15 residues. CDR1 is SNHLY, CDR2 FYNNEI, per germline. V gave up 8 bases and J gave up 6 bases; unmatched junction bases: 9. CDR3 DNA sequence: TGTGCCAGCCGTAGCGGGGGGGCAGGCTTCAATGAGCAGTTCTTC. Translating it yields CASRSGGAGFNEQFF. The full variable domain, rest sourced from reference TRBV2 and TRBJ2-1, is EPEVTQTPSHQVTQMGQEVILRCVPISNHLYFYWYRQILGQKVEFLVSFYNNEISEKSEIFDDQFSVERPDGSNFTLKIRSTKLEDSAMYFCASRSGGAGFNEQFFGPGTRLTVL.

This clonotype showed up just a few times. As DNA, the CDR3 is TGCAGTGCGATAGGGCGGAATCAAGAGACCCAGTACTTC. It encodes CSAIGRNQETQYF. The V and J genes are TRBV20-1 and TRBJ2-5, with no clear D. The CDR3 contains 13 residues. Germline CDR1 and CDR2: DFQATT and SNEGSKA (reference sequence). Trimming stripped 6 bases from V and 2 bases from J, with 13 bases between.